This is a list of T cell receptor beta chains from one sample in a study of CD8+CD57+ T cells in acquired aplastic anemia. TCRdb itself ran the reads through MiXCR, one entry per CDR3 protein. This table has some 180,000 distinct CDR3 sequences, about three fifths appearing once. Sequenced: sorted CD4+, CD8+, or CD8+CD57+ T cells (not recorded which) from PBMCs. These receptors were taken from a human donor with aplastic anemia. Each CDR3 is given with its conserved first and last residue. Expanded clones get a size class; other rows say once, few or many, or leave the size out.

size	V	CDR3
many	TRBV5-1	CASSSTGGREQFF
.	TRBV29-1	CSVVRGLSYGYTF
.	TRBV5-1	CANSSSGTANTEAFF
.	TRBV9	CASSALGGTGGNYGYTF
.	TRBV12-3/TRBV12-4	CASSTGLAVSYEQYF
.	TRBV5-8	CASSYTGTSGMVDTQYF
.	TRBV10-3	CAISESTSGMYNEQFF
.	TRBV20-1	CSALGLAGAGTDTQYF
.	TRBV24-1	CATRGTVDTGELFF
.	TRBV29-1	CSVVQGYTEAFF
many	TRBV5-5	CASSQNLDRGRGYGYTF
.	TRBV12-3/TRBV12-4	CASSVHSGVNTEAFF
few	TRBV27	CASSFGTNSYEQYF
.	TRBV7-3	CASSVGQTNSPLHF
.	TRBV20-1	CSVSTPRAVTDTQYF
.	TRBV10-2	CASSRDSQYGVETQYF
.	TRBV5-1	CASSWTVGEMNTEAFF
.	TRBV6-2/TRBV6-3	CASSYVQGSTYEQYF
many	TRBV5-5	CASSVAGNTYNEQFF
many	TRBV20-1	CSARPLRGYEQYF
.	TRBV20-1	CSASITGGTGELFF
.	TRBV7-8	CASSFRTSGITDTQYF
.	TRBV9	CASSVGGGMNTEAFF
.	TRBV20-1	CSAAVRDKSYEQYF
many	TRBV25-1	CASSGRDRPSYEQYF
many	TRBV12-3/TRBV12-4	CASSPFRDTKETQYF
.	TRBV19	CASSFLDTEAFF
many	TRBV29-1	CSVVSRDRYEQYF
.	TRBV7-6	CASSLAASGSSYNEQFF
.	TRBV5-6	CASSSSGTGQYF
once	TRBV20-1	CSARVGGNTEAFF
once	TRBV10-3	CAIRTGEHDEQFF
many	TRBV20-1	CSARVFGLAGGRSINEQFF
.	TRBV29-1	CSVTSDRGGPYEQYF
once	TRBV20-1	CSARDLLAGGEQYF
.	TRBV7-9	CASSRTVYNEQFF
.	TRBV5-6	CASSPRQGGNYGYTF
.	TRBV24-1	CATSDPIINEQFF
few	TRBV27	CASSSGTNTGELFF
.	TRBV7-2	CASSSVNYEQYF